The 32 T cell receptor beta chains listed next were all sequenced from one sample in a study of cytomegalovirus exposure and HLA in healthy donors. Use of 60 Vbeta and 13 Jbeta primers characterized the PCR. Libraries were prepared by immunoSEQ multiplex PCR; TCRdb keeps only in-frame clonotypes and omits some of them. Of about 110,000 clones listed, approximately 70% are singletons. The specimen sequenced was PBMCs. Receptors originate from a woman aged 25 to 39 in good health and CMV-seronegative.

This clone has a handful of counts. The CDR3 reads CASSMGGQGFQPQHF. The CDR3 DNA is TGTGCCAGTAGTATGGGGGGACAGGGGTTCCAGCCCCAGCATTTT. The genes are TRBV19 and TRBJ1-5; 10 bases match TRBD1. After removal of 3 bases from V and 7 bases from J, the junction contained 6 bases not matched to a gene. CDR1 and CDR2 (germline): LNHDA, SQIVND (reference sequence). This CDR3 region has 15 residues.

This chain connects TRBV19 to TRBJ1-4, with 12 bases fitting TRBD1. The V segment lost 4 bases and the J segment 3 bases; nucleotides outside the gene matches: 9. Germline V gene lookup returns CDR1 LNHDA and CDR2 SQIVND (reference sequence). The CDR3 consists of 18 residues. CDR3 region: CASSTPGQGARANEKLFF. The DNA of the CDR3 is TGTGCCAGTAGTACGCCGGGACAGGGGGCGCGAGCTAATGAAAAACTGTTTTTT.

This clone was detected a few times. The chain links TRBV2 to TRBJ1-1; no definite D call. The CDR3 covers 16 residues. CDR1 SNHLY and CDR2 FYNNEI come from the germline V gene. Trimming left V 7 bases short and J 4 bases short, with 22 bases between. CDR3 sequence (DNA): TGTGCCAGCAACTTCCCTACGGGTTGGGTCGGCACTGAAGCTTTCTTT. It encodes CASNFPTGWVGTEAFF.

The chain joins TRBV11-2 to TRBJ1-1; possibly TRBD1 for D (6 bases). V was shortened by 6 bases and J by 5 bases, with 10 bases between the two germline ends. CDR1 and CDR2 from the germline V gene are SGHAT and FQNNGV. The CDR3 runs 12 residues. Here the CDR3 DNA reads TGTGCCAGCAGTTCAGGGGCGACTGAAGCTTTCTTT. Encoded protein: CASSSGATEAFF.

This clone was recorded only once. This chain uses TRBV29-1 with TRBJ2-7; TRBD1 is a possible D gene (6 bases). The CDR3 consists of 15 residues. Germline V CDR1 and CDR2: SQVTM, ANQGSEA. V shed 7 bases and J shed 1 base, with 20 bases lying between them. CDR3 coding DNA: TGCAGCGCGAGTCGGGACACGGGGATTTCCTACGAGCAGTACTTC. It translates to CSASRDTGISYEQYF.

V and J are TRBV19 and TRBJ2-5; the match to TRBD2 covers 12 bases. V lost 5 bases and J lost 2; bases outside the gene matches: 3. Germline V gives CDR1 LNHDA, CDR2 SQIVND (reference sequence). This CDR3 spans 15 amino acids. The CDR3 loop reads CASSWTSGEQETQYF. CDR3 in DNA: TGTGCCAGTAGTTGGACTAGCGGGGAGCAAGAGACCCAGTACTTC.

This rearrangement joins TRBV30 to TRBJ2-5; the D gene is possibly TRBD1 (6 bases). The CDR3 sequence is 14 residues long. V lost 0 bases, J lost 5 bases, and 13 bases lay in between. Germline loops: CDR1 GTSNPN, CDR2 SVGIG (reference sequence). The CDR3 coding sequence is TGTGCCTGGAGTGTAGGGGGACCGGGGGAGACCCAGTACTTC. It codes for CAWSVGGPGETQYF.

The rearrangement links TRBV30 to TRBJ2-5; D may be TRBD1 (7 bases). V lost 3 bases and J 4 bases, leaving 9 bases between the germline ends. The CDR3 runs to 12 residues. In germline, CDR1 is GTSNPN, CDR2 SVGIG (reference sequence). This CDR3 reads CAWSQGGETQYF. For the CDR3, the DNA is TGTGCCTGGAGCCAGGGGGGAGAGACCCAGTACTTC.

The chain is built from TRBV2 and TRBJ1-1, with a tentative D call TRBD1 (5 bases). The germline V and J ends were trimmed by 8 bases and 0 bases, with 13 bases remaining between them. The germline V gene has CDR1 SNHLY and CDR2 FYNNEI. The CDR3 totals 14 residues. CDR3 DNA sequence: TGTGCCAGCCTCCGGAGGGGCGTGAACACTGAAGCTTTCTTT. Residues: CASLRRGVNTEAFF.

The CDR3 protein is CASSVATSGRAGELFF. The CDR3 DNA is TGTGCCAGCAGCGTAGCTACTAGCGGGAGGGCCGGGGAGCTGTTTTTT. This sequence joins TRBV9 and TRBJ2-2; TRBD2 matches 13 bases. Germline CDR1 and CDR2: SGDLS and YYNGEE. V gave up 0 bases and J gave up 6 bases; unmatched junction bases: 2. The CDR3 is made up of 16 amino acids.

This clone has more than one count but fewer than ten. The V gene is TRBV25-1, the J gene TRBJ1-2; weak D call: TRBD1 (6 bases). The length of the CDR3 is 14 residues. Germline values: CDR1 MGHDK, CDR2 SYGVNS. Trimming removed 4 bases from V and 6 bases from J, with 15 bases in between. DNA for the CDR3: TGTGCCAGCAGTGCTGGAAGTCACAGGGATGGCTACACCTTC. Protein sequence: CASSAGSHRDGYTF.

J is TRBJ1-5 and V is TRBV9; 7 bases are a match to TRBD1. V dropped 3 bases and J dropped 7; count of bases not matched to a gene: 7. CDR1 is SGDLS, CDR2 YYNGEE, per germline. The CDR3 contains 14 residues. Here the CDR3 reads CASSGGAQGQPQHF. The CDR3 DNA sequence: TGTGCCAGCAGCGGAGGGGCACAGGGGCAGCCCCAGCATTTT.

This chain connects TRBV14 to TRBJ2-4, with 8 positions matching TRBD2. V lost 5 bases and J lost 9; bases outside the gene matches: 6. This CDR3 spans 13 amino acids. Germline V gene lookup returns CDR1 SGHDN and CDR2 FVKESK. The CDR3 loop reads CASSSPGGGIQYF. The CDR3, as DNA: TGTGCCAGCAGCTCCCCGGGGGGGGGCATTCAGTACTTC.

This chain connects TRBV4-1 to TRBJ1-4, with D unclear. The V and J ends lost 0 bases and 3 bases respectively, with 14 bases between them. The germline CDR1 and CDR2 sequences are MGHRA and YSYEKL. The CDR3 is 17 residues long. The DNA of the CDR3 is TGCGCCAGCAGCCAAGATCCCCTGTCTTTAGCTAATGAAAAACTGTTTTTT. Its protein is CASSQDPLSLANEKLFF.

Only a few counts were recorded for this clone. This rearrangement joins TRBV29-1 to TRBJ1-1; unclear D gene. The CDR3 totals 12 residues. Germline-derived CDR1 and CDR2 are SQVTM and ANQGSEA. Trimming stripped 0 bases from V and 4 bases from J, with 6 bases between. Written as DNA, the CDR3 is TGCAGCGTTGAAGATCCCGGCACTGAAGCTTTCTTT. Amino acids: CSVEDPGTEAFF.

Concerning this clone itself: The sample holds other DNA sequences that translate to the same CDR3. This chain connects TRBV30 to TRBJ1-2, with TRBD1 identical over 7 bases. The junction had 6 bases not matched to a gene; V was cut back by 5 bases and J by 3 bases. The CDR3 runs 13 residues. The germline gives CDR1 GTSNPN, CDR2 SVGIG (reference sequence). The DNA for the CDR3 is TGTGCCTGGTCCCGACAGGGAGACTATGGCTACACCTTC. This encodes CAWSRQGDYGYTF.

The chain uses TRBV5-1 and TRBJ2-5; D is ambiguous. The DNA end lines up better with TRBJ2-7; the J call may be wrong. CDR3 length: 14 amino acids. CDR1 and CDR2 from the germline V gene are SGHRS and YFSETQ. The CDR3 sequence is CASSPDGSYYEQYF. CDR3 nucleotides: TGCGCCAGCAGCCCAGACGGATCCTACTACGAGCAGTACTTC.

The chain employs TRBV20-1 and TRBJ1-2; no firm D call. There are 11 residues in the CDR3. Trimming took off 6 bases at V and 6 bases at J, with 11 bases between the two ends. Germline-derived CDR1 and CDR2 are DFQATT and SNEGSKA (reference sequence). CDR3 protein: CSATLEDGYTF. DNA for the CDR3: TGCAGTGCAACCCTCGAGGATGGCTACACCTTC.

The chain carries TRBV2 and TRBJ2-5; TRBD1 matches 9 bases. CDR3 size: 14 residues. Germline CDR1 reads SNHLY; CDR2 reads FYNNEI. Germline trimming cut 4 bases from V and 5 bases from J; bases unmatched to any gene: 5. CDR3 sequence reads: CASSGDRVGETQYF. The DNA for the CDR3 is TGTGCCAGCAGTGGGGACAGGGTGGGGGAGACCCAGTACTTC.

The CDR3 DNA reads TGTGCCAGCACCACCGGGGAATGGAACACTGAAGCTTTCTTT. Its protein product is CASTTGEWNTEAFF. V usage is TRBV6-5 and J usage is TRBJ1-1, with D unresolved. Germline V gene data show CDR1 as MNHEY and CDR2 as SVGAGI. Trimming shortened V by 7 bases and J by 1 base, and 13 bases separated the two germline ends. CDR3 length: 14 amino acids.

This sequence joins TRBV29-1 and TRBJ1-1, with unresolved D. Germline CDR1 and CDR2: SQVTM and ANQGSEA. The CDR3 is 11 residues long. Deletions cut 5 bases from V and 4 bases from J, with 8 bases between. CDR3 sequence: CSVRGITEAFF. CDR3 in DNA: TGCAGCGTTCGAGGAATCACTGAAGCTTTCTTT.

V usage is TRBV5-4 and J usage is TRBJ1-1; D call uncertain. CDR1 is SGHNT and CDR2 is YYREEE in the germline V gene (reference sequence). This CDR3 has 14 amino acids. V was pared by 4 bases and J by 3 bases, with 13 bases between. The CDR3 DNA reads TGTGCCAGCAGCCCCCCGGGAGCCCACACTGAAGCTTTCTTT. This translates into CASSPPGAHTEAFF.

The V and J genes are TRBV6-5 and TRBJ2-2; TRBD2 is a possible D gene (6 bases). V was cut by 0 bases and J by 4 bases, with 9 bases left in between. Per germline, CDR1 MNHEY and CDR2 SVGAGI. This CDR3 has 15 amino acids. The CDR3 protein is CASSYSVGGTGELFF. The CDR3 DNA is TGTGCCAGCAGTTACTCGGTGGGGGGCACCGGGGAGCTGTTTTTT.

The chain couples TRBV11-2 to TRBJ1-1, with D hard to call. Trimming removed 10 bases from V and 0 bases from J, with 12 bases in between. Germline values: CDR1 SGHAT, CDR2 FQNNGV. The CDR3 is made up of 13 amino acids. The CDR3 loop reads CATQAVLNTEAFF. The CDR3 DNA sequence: TGTGCCACCCAGGCCGTCCTGAACACTGAAGCTTTCTTT. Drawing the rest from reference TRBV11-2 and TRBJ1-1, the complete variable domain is EAGVAQSPRYKIIEKRQSVAFWCNPISGHATLYWYQQILGQGPKLLIQFQNNGVVDDSQLPKDRFSAERLKGVDSTLKIQPAKLEDSAVYLCATQAVLNTEAFFGQGTRLTVV.

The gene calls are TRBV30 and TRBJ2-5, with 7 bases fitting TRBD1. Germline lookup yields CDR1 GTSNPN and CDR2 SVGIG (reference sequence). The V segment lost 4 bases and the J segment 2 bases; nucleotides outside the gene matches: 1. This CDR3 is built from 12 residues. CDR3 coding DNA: TGTGCCTGGAAGGGACAGCAAGAGACCCAGTACTTC. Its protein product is CAWKGQQETQYF.

CDR3 nucleotide sequence: TGCAGCGTCCGAGGGTCTGGAAACACCATATATTTT. Its protein is CSVRGSGNTIYF. V is TRBV29-1 and J is TRBJ1-3; no definite D call. Between the trimmed V and J ends, which lost 6 bases and 1 base, there was a span of 7 bases. There are 12 residues in the CDR3. CDR1 and CDR2 (germline): SQVTM, ANQGSEA.

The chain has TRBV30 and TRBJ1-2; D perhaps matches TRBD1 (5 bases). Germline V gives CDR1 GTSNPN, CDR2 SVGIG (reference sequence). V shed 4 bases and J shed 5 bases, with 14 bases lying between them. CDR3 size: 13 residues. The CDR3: CAWKKGAGYGYTF. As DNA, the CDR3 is TGTGCCTGGAAAAAGGGTGCAGGGTATGGCTACACCTTC. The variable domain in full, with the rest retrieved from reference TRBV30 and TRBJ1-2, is SQTIHQWPATLVQPVGSPLSLECTVEGTSNPNLYWYRQAAGRGLQLLFYSVGIGQISSEVPQNLSASRPQDRQFILSSKKLLLSDSGFYLCAWKKGAGYGYTFGSGTRLTVV.

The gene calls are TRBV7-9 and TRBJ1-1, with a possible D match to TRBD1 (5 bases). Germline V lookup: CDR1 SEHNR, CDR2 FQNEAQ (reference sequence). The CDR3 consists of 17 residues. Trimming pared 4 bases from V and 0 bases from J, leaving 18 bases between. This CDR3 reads CASSSPSGHLLNTEAFF. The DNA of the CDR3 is TGTGCCAGCAGCTCGCCATCAGGACACCTCCTGAACACTGAAGCTTTCTTT.

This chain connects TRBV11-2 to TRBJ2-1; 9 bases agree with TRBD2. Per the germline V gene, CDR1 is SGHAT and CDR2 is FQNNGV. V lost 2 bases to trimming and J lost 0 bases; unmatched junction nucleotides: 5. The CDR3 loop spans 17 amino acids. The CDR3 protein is CASSLLAGPSSYNEQFF. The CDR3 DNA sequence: TGTGCCAGCAGCTTACTAGCGGGACCGAGCTCCTACAATGAGCAGTTCTTC.

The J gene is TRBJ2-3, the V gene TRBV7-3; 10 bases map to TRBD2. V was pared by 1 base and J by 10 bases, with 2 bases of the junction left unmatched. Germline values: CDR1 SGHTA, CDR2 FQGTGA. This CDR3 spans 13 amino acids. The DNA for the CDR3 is TGTGCCAGCAGCTTAAGGCTAGCGGGGGCGCAGTATTTT. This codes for CASSLRLAGAQYF.

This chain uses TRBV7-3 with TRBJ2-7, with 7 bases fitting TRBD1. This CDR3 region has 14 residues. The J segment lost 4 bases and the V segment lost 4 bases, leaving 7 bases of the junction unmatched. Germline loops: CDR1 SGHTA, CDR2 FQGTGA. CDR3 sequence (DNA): TGTGCCAGCAGCTCCTCGGGACAGAAATACGAGCAGTACTTC. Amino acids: CASSSSGQKYEQYF. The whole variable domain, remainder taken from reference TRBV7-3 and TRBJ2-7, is GAGVSQTPSNKVTEKGKYVELRCDPISGHTALYWYRQSLGQGPEFLIYFQGTGAADDSGLPNDRFFAVRPEGSVSTLKIQRTERGDSAVYLCASSSSGQKYEQYFGPGTRLTVT.

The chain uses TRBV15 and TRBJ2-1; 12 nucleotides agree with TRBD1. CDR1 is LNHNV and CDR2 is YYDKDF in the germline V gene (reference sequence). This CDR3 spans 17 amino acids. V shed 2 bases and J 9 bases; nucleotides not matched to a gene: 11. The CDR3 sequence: CATSRRGVGTGGGEQFF. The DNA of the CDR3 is TGTGCCACCAGCAGACGAGGCGTTGGGACAGGGGGCGGTGAGCAGTTCTTC.